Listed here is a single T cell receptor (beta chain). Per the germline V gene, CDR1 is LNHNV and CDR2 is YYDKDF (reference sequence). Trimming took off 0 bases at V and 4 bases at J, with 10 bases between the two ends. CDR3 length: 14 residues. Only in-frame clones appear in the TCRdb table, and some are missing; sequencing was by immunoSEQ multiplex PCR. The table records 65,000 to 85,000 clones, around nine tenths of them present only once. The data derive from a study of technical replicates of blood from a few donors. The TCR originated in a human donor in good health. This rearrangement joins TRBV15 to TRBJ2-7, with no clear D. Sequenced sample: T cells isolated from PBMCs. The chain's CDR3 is CATSRDRQAYEQYF. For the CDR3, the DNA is TGTGCCACCAGCAGAGATAGGCAGGCATACGAGCAGTACTTC.